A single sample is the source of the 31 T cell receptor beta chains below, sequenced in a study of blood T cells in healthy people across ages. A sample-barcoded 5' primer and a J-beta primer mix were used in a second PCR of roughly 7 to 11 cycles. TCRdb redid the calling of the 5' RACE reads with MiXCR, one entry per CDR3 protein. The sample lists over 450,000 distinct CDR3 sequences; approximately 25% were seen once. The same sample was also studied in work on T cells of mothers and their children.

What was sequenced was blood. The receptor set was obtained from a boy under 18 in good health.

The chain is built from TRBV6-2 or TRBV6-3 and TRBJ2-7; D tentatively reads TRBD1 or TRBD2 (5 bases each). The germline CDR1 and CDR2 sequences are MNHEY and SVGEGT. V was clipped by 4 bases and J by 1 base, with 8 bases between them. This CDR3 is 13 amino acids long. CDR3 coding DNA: TGTGCCAGCAGTTGGGGCGGGTCCTACGAGCAGTACTTC. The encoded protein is CASSWGGSYEQYF.

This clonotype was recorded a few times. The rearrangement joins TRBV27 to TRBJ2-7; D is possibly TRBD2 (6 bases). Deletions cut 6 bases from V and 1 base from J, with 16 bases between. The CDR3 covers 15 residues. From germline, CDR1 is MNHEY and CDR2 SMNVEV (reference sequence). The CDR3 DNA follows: TGTGCCAGCAGGAGTAGGAGGGGCGGTTCCTACGAGCAGTACTTC. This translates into CASRSRRGGSYEQYF.

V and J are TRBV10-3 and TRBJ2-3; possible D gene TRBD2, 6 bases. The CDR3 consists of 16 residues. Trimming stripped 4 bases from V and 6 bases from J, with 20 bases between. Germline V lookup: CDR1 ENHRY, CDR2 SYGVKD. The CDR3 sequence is CAISGSGGDGVDTQYF. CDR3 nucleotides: TGTGCCATCAGTGGGTCCGGAGGGGATGGCGTGGATACGCAGTATTTT.

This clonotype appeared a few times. The CDR3 DNA reads TGTGCCAATGGGGCAAACACTGAAGCTTTCTTT. This codes for CANGANTEAFF. The chain carries TRBV28 and TRBJ1-1; maybe TRBD1 (5 bases). The CDR3 is made up of 11 amino acids. The V end was cut by 10 bases, the J end by 2 bases, with 8 bases between. CDR1 and CDR2 from the germline V gene are MDHEN and SYDVKM.

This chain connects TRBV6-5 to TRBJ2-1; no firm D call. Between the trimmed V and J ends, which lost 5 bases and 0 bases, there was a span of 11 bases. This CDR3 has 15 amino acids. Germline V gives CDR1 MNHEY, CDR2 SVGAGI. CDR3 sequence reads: CASSNPFSSYNEQFF. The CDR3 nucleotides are TGTGCCAGCAGTAACCCGTTCAGCTCCTACAATGAGCAGTTCTTC.

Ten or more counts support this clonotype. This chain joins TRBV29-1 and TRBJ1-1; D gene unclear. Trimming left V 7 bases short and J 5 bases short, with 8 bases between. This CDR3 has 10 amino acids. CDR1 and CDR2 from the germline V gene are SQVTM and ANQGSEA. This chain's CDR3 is CSASDTEAFF. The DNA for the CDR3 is TGCAGCGCCTCGGATACTGAAGCTTTCTTT.

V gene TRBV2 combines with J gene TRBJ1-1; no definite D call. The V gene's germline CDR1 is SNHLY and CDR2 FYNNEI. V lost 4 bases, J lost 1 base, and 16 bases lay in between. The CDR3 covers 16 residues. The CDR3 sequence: CASSARPVLPNTEAFF. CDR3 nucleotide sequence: TGTGCCAGCAGTGCCCGCCCGGTTCTGCCGAACACTGAAGCTTTCTTT.

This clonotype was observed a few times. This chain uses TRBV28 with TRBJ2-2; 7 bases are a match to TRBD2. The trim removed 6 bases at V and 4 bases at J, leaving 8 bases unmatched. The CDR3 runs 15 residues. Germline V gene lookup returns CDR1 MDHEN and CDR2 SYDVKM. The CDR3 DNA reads TGTGCCAGCAGGGGCGGGGGTATTTTCACCGGGGAGCTGTTTTTT. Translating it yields CASRGGGIFTGELFF.

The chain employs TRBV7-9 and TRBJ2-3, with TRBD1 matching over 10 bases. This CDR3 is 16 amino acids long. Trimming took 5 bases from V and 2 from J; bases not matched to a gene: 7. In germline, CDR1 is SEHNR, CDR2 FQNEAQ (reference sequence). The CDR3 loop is CASSPGQGGSTDTQYF. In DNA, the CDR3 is TGTGCCAGCAGCCCCGGACAGGGGGGTTCCACAGATACGCAGTATTTT.

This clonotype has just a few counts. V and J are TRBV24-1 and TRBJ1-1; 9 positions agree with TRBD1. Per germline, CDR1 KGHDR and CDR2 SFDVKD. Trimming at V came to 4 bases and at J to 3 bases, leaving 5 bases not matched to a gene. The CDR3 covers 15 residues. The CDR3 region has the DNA TGTGCCACCAGTGAATCGGGACAGGGCTACACTGAAGCTTTCTTT. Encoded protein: CATSESGQGYTEAFF.

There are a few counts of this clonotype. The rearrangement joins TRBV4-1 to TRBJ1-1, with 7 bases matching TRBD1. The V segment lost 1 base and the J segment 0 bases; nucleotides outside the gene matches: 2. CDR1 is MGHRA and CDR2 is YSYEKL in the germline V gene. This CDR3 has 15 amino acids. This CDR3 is CASSQGGQMNTEAFF. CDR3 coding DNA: TGCGCCAGCAGCCAAGGGGGACAGATGAACACTGAAGCTTTCTTT.

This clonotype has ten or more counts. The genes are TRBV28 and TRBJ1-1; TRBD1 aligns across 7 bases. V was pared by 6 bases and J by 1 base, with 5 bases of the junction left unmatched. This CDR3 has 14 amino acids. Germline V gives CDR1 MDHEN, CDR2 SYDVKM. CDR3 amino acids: CASRGGDRNTEAFF. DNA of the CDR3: TGTGCCAGCAGGGGGGGGGACAGGAACACTGAAGCTTTCTTT. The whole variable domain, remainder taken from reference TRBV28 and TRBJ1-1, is DVKVTQSSRYLVKRTGEKVFLECVQDMDHENMFWYRQDPGLGLRLIYFSYDVKMKEKGDIPEGYSVSREKKERFSLILESASTNQTSMYLCASRGGDRNTEAFFGQGTRLTVV.

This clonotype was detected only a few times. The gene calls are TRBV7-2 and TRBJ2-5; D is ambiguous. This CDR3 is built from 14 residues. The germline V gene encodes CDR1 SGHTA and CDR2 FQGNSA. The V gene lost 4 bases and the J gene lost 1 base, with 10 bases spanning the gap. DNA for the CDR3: TGTGCCAGCAGCTCTGACGGCCTCCAAGAGACCCAGTACTTC. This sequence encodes CASSSDGLQETQYF.

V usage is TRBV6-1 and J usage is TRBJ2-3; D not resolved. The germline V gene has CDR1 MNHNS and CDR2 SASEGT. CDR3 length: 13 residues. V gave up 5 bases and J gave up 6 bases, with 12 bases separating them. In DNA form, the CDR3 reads TGTGCCAGCAGTTGGCCCGGCGCGGATACGCAGTATTTT. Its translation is CASSWPGADTQYF.

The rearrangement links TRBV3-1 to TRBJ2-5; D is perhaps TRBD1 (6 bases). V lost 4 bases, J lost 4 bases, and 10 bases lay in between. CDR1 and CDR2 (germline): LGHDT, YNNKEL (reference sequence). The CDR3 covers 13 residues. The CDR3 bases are TGTGCCAGCAGCCCTAGGGACACAGAGACCCAGTACTTC. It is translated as CASSPRDTETQYF.

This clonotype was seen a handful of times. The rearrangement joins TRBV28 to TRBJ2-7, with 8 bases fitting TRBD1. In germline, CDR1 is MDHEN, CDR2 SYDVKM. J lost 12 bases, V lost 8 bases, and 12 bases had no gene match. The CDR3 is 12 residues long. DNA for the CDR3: TGTGCCAGCCAAGATGACAGGGGCTCGGCGTACTTC. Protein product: CASQDDRGSAYF.

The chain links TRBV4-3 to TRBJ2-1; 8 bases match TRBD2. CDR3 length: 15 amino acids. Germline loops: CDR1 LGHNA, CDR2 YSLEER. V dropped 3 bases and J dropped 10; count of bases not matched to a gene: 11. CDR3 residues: CASSQGTSGLEEQFF. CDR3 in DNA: TGCGCCAGCAGCCAGGGTACTAGCGGTCTGGAGGAGCAGTTCTTC.

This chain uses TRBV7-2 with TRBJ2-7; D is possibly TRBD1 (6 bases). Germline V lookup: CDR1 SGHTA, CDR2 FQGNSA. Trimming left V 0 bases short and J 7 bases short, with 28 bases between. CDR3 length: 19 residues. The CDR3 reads CASSLAGATSGMVRWEQYF. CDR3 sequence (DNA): TGTGCCAGCAGCTTAGCGGGGGCGACCTCCGGTATGGTCCGCTGGGAGCAGTACTTC.

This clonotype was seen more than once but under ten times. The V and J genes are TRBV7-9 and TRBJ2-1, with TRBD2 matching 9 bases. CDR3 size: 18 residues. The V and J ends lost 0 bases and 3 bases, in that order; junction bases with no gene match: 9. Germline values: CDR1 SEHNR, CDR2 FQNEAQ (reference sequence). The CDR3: CASSLAGRRGGIYNEQFF. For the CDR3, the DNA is TGTGCCAGCAGCTTAGCGGGGCGGCGGGGGGGAATCTACAATGAGCAGTTCTTC. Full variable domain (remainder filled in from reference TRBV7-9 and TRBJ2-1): DTGVSQNPRHKITKRGQNVTFRCDPISEHNRLYWYRQTLGQGPEFLTYFQNEAQLEKSRLLSDRFSAERPKGSFSTLEIQRTEQGDSAMYLCASSLAGRRGGIYNEQFFGPGTRLTVL.

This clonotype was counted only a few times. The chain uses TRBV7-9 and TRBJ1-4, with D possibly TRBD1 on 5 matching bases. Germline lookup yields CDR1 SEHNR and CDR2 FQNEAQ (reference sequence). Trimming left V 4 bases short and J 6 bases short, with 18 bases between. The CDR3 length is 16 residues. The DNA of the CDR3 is TGTGCCAGCAGCTCGCTCCGGGGGAAGGTTCATGAAAAACTGTTTTTT. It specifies CASSSLRGKVHEKLFF.

The CDR3 nucleotides are TGCAGTGCTAGTGGGACAACCTCCTACGAGCAGTACTTC. This sequence encodes CSASGTTSYEQYF. V is TRBV20-1 and J is TRBJ2-7; D may be TRBD1 (6 bases). This CDR3 contains 13 residues. Germline CDR1 DFQATT, CDR2 SNEGSKA (reference sequence). The V gene lost 3 bases and the J gene lost 0 bases, with 9 bases spanning the gap.

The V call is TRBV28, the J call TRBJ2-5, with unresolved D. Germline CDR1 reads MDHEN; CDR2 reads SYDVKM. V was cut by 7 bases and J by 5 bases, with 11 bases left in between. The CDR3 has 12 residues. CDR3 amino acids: CASKRVQETQYF. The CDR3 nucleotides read TGTGCCAGCAAAAGGGTTCAGGAGACCCAGTACTTC.

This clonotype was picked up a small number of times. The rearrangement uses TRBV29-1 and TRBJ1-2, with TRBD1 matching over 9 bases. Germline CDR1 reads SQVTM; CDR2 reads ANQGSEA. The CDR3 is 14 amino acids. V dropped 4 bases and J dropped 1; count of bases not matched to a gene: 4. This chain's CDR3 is CSVGWDRVNYGYTF. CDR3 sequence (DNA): TGCAGCGTTGGCTGGGACAGGGTTAACTATGGCTACACCTTC.

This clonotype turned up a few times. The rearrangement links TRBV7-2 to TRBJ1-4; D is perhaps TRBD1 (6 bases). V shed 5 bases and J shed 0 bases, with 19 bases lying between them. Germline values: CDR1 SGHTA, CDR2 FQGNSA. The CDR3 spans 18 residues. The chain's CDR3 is CASSARQATIATNEKLFF. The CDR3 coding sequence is TGTGCCAGCAGCGCAAGACAGGCTACGATTGCAACTAATGAAAAACTGTTTTTT.

The DNA of the CDR3 is TGTGCCAGCAGTGGACAGCTTAGGGGGGAGCTGTTTTTT. It encodes CASSGQLRGELFF. The chain employs TRBV2 and TRBJ2-2; D may be TRBD1 (5 bases). CDR1 and CDR2 from the germline V gene are SNHLY and FYNNEI. Trimming took off 4 bases at V and 8 bases at J, with 11 bases between the two ends. The CDR3 extends over 13 amino acids.

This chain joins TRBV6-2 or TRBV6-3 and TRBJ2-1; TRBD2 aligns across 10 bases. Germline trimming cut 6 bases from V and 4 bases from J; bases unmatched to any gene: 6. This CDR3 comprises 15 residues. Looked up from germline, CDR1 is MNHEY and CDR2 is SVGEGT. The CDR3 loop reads CASSPGTSEYNEQFF. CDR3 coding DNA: TGTGCCAGCAGCCCCGGGACTAGCGAGTACAATGAGCAGTTCTTC.

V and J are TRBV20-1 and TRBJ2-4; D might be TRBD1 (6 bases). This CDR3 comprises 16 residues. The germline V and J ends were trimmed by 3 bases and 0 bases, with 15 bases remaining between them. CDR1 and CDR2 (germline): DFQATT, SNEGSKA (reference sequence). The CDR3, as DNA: TGCAGTGCTAGTGGCAGGGGCCTCTTAGCCAAAAACATTCAGTACTTC. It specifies CSASGRGLLAKNIQYF.

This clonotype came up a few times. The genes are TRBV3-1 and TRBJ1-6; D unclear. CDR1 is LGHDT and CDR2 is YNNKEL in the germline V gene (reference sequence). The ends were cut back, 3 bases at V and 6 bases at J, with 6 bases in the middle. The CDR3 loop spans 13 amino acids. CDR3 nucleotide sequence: TGTGCCAGCAGCCATGGAGCTAATTCACCCCTCCACTTT. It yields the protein CASSHGANSPLHF.

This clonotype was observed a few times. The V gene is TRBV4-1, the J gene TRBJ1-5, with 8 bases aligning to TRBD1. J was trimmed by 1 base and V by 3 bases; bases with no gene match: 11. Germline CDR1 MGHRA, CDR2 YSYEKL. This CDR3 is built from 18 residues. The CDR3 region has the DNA TGCGCCAGCAGCCAGGGGGAACAGGGGGTAGGCAGCAATCAGCCCCAGCATTTT. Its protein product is CASSQGEQGVGSNQPQHF.

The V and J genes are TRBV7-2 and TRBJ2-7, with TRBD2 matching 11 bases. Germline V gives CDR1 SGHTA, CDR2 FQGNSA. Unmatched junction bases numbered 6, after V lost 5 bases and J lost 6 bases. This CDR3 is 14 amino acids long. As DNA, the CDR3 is TGTGCCAGCAGCCCGGGACTAGCGGAGAGCGAGCAGTACTTC. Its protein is CASSPGLAESEQYF.

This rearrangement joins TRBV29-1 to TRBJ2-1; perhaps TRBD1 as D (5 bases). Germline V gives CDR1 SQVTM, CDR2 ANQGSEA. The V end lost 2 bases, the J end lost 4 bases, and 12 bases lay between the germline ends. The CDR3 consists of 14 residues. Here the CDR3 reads CSVEIQQAYNEQFF. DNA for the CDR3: TGCAGCGTTGAAATACAACAGGCTTACAATGAGCAGTTCTTC.